These 20 T cell receptor beta chains share one sample of origin, sequenced in a study of blood T cell repertoires in COVID-19. This table comes from immunoSEQ multiplex PCR, and its TCRdb copy is limited to in-frame clones, with some not included. The data contain about 400,000 clones, more than 70% of them singletons. The specimen sequenced was peripheral blood. These receptors were taken from a man in his forties or fifties with acute or convalescent COVID-19.

The chain recombines TRBV5-1 with TRBJ2-2, with TRBD2 identical over 7 bases. CDR1 and CDR2 from the germline V gene are SGHRS and YFSETQ. The ends lost 0 bases at V and 6 bases at J; junction bases unmatched: 5. This CDR3 has 15 amino acids. In DNA form, the CDR3 reads TGCGCCAGCAGCTTGGCTTCAGGGAGGGCCGGGGAGCTGTTTTTT. Translating gives CASSLASGRAGELFF.

Here the CDR3 DNA reads TGCGCCAGCAGCTTGGGAGCGGGGGGCCGAATCCTAAGCACAGATACGCAGTATTTT. Its protein is CASSLGAGGRILSTDTQYF. This chain links TRBV5-1 with TRBJ2-3, with TRBD2 matching over 9 bases. This CDR3 has 19 amino acids. Germline CDR1 is SGHRS and CDR2 is YFSETQ. V trimming: 0 bases; J trimming: 0 bases; junction bases outside the gene matches: 11.

The chain combines TRBV28 with TRBJ1-2; 10 bases agree with TRBD1. This CDR3 is 12 amino acids long. Unmatched junction bases numbered 5, after V lost 8 bases and J lost 8 bases. The germline gives CDR1 MDHEN, CDR2 SYDVKM. The CDR3 region has the DNA TGTGCCAGCCTCGACAGGGGGCACGGCTACACCTTC. This codes for CASLDRGHGYTF.

V is TRBV7-9 and J is TRBJ1-3; 9 bases align to TRBD1. V was clipped by 3 bases and J by 2 bases; unmatched bases: 8. Germline V lookup: CDR1 SEHNR, CDR2 FQNEAQ (reference sequence). The CDR3 extends over 17 amino acids. The chain's CDR3 is CASSFTGGAAPGNTIYF. CDR3 nucleotide sequence: TGTGCCAGCAGCTTTACAGGGGGCGCTGCTCCTGGAAACACCATATATTTT. Using reference TRBV7-9 and TRBJ1-3 for the parts outside the CDR3, the full variable domain is DTGVSQNPRHKITKRGQNVTFRCDPISEHNRLYWYRQTLGQGPEFLTYFQNEAQLEKSRLLSDRFSAERPKGSFSTLEIQRTEQGDSAMYLCASSFTGGAAPGNTIYFGEGSWLTVV.

The V call is TRBV5-1, the J call TRBJ2-1, with 8 bases that match TRBD1. V lost 0 bases and J lost 9; bases outside the gene matches: 8. This CDR3 is 15 amino acids long. Germline CDR1 and CDR2: SGHRS and YFSETQ. The chain's CDR3 is CASSLGTGISAEQFF. The CDR3 DNA reads as TGCGCCAGCAGCTTGGGGACAGGGATCTCTGCTGAGCAGTTCTTC.

The chain uses TRBV28 and TRBJ2-5, with D maybe TRBD2 (6 bases). Germline V gene sequence: CDR1 MDHEN, CDR2 SYDVKM. The germline V and J ends were trimmed by 7 bases and 5 bases, with 17 bases remaining between them. This CDR3 contains 14 residues. In DNA form, the CDR3 reads TGTGCCAGCACTTCCTCCCGGGGGTGGGAGACCCAGTACTTC. Translated, it gives CASTSSRGWETQYF.

This clone was seen a few times. The chain employs TRBV9 and TRBJ2-2; weak D call: TRBD1 (5 bases). Germline CDR1 SGDLS, CDR2 YYNGEE. The CDR3 is made up of 19 amino acids. The V end was cut by 2 bases, the J end by 0 bases, with 20 bases between. DNA of the CDR3: TGTGCCAGCAGCGTTATCAGGTCAGGGTGGGGATCGAACACCGGGGAGCTGTTTTTT. Its translation: CASSVIRSGWGSNTGELFF.

The genes are TRBV9 and TRBJ2-7; weak D call: TRBD2 (5 bases). Germline CDR1 SGDLS, CDR2 YYNGEE. V was clipped by 0 bases and J by 5 bases, with 18 bases between them. The CDR3 is 16 residues long. CDR3 residues: CASSVEVRTFGNEQYF. The CDR3 DNA reads TGTGCCAGCAGCGTAGAGGTCAGGACTTTTGGGAACGAGCAGTACTTC. The variable domain in full, completed from reference TRBV9 and TRBJ2-7, reads DSGVTQTPKHLITATGQRVTLRCSPRSGDLSVYWYQQSLDQGLQFLIQYYNGEERAKGNILERFSAQQFPDLHSELNLSSLELGDSALYFCASSVEVRTFGNEQYFGPGTRLTVT.

V and J are TRBV29-1 and TRBJ2-2, with a weak D call TRBD1 (6 bases). The CDR3 length is 12 residues. CDR1 is SQVTM, CDR2 ANQGSEA, per germline. The V and J ends lost 7 bases and 4 bases respectively, with 10 bases between them. For the CDR3, the DNA is TGCAGCGCCGAAGGGGGCACCGGGGAGCTGTTTTTT. This sequence encodes CSAEGGTGELFF.

The chain has TRBV5-4 and TRBJ2-7, with 7 nucleotides matching TRBD2. V gave up 0 bases and J gave up 0 bases; unmatched junction bases: 0. Germline V gives CDR1 SGHNT, CDR2 YYREEE (reference sequence). CDR3 size: 14 residues. CDR3 residues: CASSLGTSSYEQYF. In nucleotides, the CDR3 is TGTGCCAGCAGCTTGGGGACTAGCTCCTACGAGCAGTACTTC.

The gene calls are TRBV10-3 and TRBJ1-1; a possible D gene is TRBD1 (5 bases). This CDR3 contains 17 residues. Germline loops: CDR1 ENHRY, CDR2 SYGVKD. With 0 bases removed from V and 1 base from J, the gap between germline ends came to 15 bases. In DNA form, the CDR3 reads TGTGCCATCAGTGAGTCGATTGGGAGGGGACGGAACACTGAAGCTTTCTTT. Amino acids: CAISESIGRGRNTEAFF.

The chain employs TRBV29-1 and TRBJ1-1; D remains ambiguous. The V gene's germline CDR1 is SQVTM and CDR2 ANQGSEA. CDR3 length equals 13 residues. Trimming shortened V by 5 bases and J by 8 bases, and 18 bases separated the two germline ends. The CDR3 protein is CSVPYTAGGEAFF. The CDR3 DNA sequence: TGCAGCGTTCCCTACACAGCGGGCGGAGAAGCTTTCTTT.

V and J are TRBV5-6 and TRBJ1-6, with D unresolved. Trimming took off 2 bases at V and 6 bases at J, with 15 bases between the two ends. The V gene's germline CDR1 is SGHDT and CDR2 YYEEEE. This CDR3 is built from 16 residues. CDR3 nucleotide sequence: TGTGCCAGCAGCTTAGGACGACTAATGCTTAATTCACCCCTCCACTTT. Protein: CASSLGRLMLNSPLHF.

The J gene is TRBJ1-2, the V gene TRBV11-2; 8 bases map to TRBD1. The CDR3 spans 13 residues. V gave up 1 base and J gave up 7 bases; unmatched junction bases: 2. The germline V gene encodes CDR1 SGHAT and CDR2 FQNNGV. CDR3 protein: CASSLAGGSGYTF. The CDR3 DNA is TGTGCCAGCAGCTTAGCAGGGGGCAGTGGCTACACCTTC.

The chain uses TRBV6-5 and TRBJ2-7, with 12 bases that match TRBD2. The CDR3 covers 14 residues. The V gene's germline CDR1 is MNHEY and CDR2 SVGAGI. Unmatched junction bases numbered 6, after V lost 7 bases and J lost 5 bases. The CDR3 DNA follows: TGTGCCAGCAACCCCCTAGCGGGAGGGGACGAGCAGTACTTC. The encoded protein is CASNPLAGGDEQYF.

The J gene is TRBJ1-2, the V gene TRBV3-1 (or the pseudogene TRBV3-2), with D unclear. Per germline, CDR1 LGHDT and CDR2 YNNKEL (reference sequence). Between the trimmed V and J ends, which lost 2 bases and 6 bases, there was a span of 4 bases. CDR3 length: 11 residues. CDR3 nucleotide sequence: TGTGCCAGCAGCCAATCGGATGGCTACACCTTC. Amino acid sequence: CASSQSDGYTF.

The CDR3 spells CASSLDRGGGETQYF. The CDR3 DNA reads as TGTGCCAGCAGTTTGGACAGGGGAGGTGGAGAGACCCAGTACTTC. This chain joins TRBV27 and TRBJ2-5, with 9 positions matching TRBD1. This CDR3 region has 15 residues. The V gene end was trimmed by 3 bases and the J gene end by 4 bases; junction bases not matched to a gene: 6. The germline gives CDR1 MNHEY, CDR2 SMNVEV (reference sequence).

Here the CDR3 reads CASSIWGQSNQPQHF. DNA of the CDR3: TGTGCCAGTAGTATCTGGGGACAGAGCAATCAGCCCCAGCATTTT. The genes are TRBV19 and TRBJ1-5; 7 positions match TRBD1. V shed 3 bases and J 1 base; nucleotides not matched to a gene: 3. Germline CDR1 is LNHDA and CDR2 is SQIVND (reference sequence). This CDR3 region has 15 residues.

CDR3 nucleotide sequence: TGTGCCAGCAGCCCAAGACCGGGACTAGCGGGAGGGCCCGGATCCGGGGAGCTGTTTTTT. Translation: CASSPRPGLAGGPGSGELFF. The chain is built from TRBV7-3 and TRBJ2-2, with TRBD2 matching over 16 bases. The CDR3 totals 20 residues. V shed 5 bases, J shed 6 bases, and the junction held 15 bases outside the gene matches. Looked up from germline, CDR1 is SGHTA and CDR2 is FQGTGA.

The chain combines TRBV29-1 with TRBJ1-1; 7 nucleotides agree with TRBD1. V was clipped by 7 bases and J by 6 bases; unmatched bases: 8. The CDR3 has 12 residues. In germline, CDR1 is SQVTM, CDR2 ANQGSEA. The CDR3 coding sequence is TGCAGCGCTTGGACAGGTTTACCTGAAGCTTTCTTT. Translation: CSAWTGLPEAFF. Drawing the rest from reference TRBV29-1 and TRBJ1-1, the complete variable domain is SAVISQKPSRDICQRGTSLTIQCQVDSQVTMMFWYRQQPGQSLTLIATANQGSEATYESGFVIDKFPISRPNLTFSTLTVSNMSPEDSSIYLCSAWTGLPEAFFGQGTRLTVV.